Ten or more counts support the clone carrying this T cell receptor (beta chain). In TCRdb, the 5' RACE reads were re-called with MiXCR into one record per CDR3 protein. The sample records about 58,000 distinct CDR3 sequences, over 9.5% being singletons. The germline CDR1 and CDR2 sequences are SGHRS and YFSETQ. The CDR3 sequence is 18 residues long. Trimming shortened V by 2 bases and J by 2 bases, and 22 bases separated the two germline ends. The data were taken from a study of early T cells in non-severe SARS-CoV-2 infection. The chain joins TRBV5-1 to TRBJ2-5; D may be TRBD1 (6 bases). The clonotype was recovered from an adult who was a healthcare worker with PCR-confirmed SARS-CoV-2 infection or an uninfected control (not recorded which). Sequencing was performed on whole blood. In nucleotides, the CDR3 is TGCGCCAGCAGCTTCCGCATGGTGGCAGGGGATATACAAGAGACCCAGTACTTC. Protein: CASSFRMVAGDIQETQYF. The whole variable domain, remainder taken from reference TRBV5-1 and TRBJ2-5, is KAGVTQTPRYLIKTRGQQVTLSCSPISGHRSVSWYQQTPGQGLQFLFEYFSETQRNKGNFPGRFSGRQFSNSRSEMNVSTLELGDSALYLCASSFRMVAGDIQETQYFGPGTRLLVL.